A single sample gave rise to the 8 T cell receptor beta chains below, sequenced in a study of T cell clones after liver transplantation. Here immunoSEQ multiplex PCR was the method, and the copy in TCRdb shows in-frame clones only, minus some. The sample lists around 60,000 clones, about 64% occurring once. Source: CD4+ T cells from blood, taken before liver transplant. The receptors originated from a human donor who received a liver transplant.

The rearrangement joins TRBV25-1 to TRBJ2-3, with 9 bases matching TRBD1. CDR3 length: 16 amino acids. Germline values: CDR1 MGHDK, CDR2 SYGVNS. Trimming took 3 bases from V and 3 from J; bases not matched to a gene: 7. Here the CDR3 DNA reads TGTGCCAGCAGTGATACCGGGACAGGGAGTACAGATACGCAGTATTTT. Translating gives CASSDTGTGSTDTQYF.

V usage is TRBV6-5 and J usage is TRBJ1-1, with TRBD1 matching 7 bases. The length of the CDR3 is 14 residues. V trimming: 2 bases; J trimming: 5 bases; junction bases outside the gene matches: 5. Germline values: CDR1 MNHEY, CDR2 SVGAGI. CDR3 bases: TGTGCCAGCAGTTACGGGGCAGGGGGGACTGAAGCTTTCTTT. Amino acids: CASSYGAGGTEAFF.

This rearrangement joins TRBV6-5 to TRBJ1-1; maybe TRBD1 (5 bases). The germline V gene has CDR1 MNHEY and CDR2 SVGAGI. Trimming stripped 7 bases from V and 1 base from J, with 10 bases between. The CDR3 sequence is 13 residues long. Here the CDR3 DNA reads TGTGCCAGCAACAAGGGGAAGAACACTGAAGCTTTCTTT. It yields the protein CASNKGKNTEAFF.

CDR3 bases: TGCGCCAGCTCGAAAGACGGAGTTCAGCCCCAGCATTTT. Translation gives CASSKDGVQPQHF. This chain links TRBV4-1 with TRBJ1-5, with unresolved D. The CDR3 has 13 amino acids. V was shortened by 8 bases and J by 6 bases, with 14 bases between the two germline ends. Germline V CDR1 and CDR2: MGHRA, YSYEKL.

As to this clone: Other DNA sequences in the same sample also yield this CDR3. The chain carries TRBV25-1 and TRBJ2-7; 10 nucleotides agree with TRBD1. The junction had 10 bases not matched to a gene; V was cut back by 0 bases and J by 8 bases. The CDR3 consists of 16 residues. The germline CDR1 and CDR2 sequences are MGHDK and SYGVNS. CDR3 bases: TGTGCCAGCAGTGAATATAGACAGGGGGCAATTTGGAAGCAGTACTTC. This translates into CASSEYRQGAIWKQYF.

The gene calls are TRBV9 and TRBJ2-3; 14 nucleotides match TRBD2. The junction had 2 bases not matched to a gene; V was cut back by 3 bases and J by 2 bases. The germline CDR1 and CDR2 sequences are SGDLS and YYNGEE. This CDR3 is built from 16 residues. For the CDR3, the DNA is TGTGCCAGCAGCGCGACTAGCGGGGGGGACACAGATACGCAGTATTTT. Translation gives CASSATSGGDTDTQYF.

This clone was seen many times. Distinct nucleotide sequences in the sample also encode this CDR3. V is TRBV19 and J is TRBJ1-4; no clear D. This CDR3 region has 14 residues. The germline V gene has CDR1 LNHDA and CDR2 SQIVND (reference sequence). V was cut by 3 bases and J by 7 bases, with 12 bases left in between. The CDR3 is CASSIRGDGEKLFF. For the CDR3, the DNA is TGTGCCAGTAGTATCAGAGGAGATGGTGAAAAACTGTTTTTT.

This chain uses TRBV18 with TRBJ1-4, with unresolved D. Per the germline V gene, CDR1 is KGHSH and CDR2 is LQKENI. V lost 3 bases and J 0 bases, leaving 11 bases between the germline ends. CDR3 length equals 16 residues. The CDR3 is CASSPNTPSTNEKLFF. The CDR3 DNA sequence: TGTGCCAGCTCACCTAATACACCATCAACTAATGAAAAACTGTTTTTT.